The clone carrying this TCR beta chain was counted only a few times. Its antigen is currently unknown. The germline CDR1 and CDR2 sequences are SGHTA and FQGNSA. CDR3 length: 18 amino acids. V was cut by 7 bases and J by 0 bases, with 19 bases left in between. The sample comes from a study of human T cells and chemical hapten exposure. About the study: Researchers reported sensitizing a roughly 2 cm by roughly 2 cm upper inner arm skin site with 2% DPC. Study outcomes and limitations: Each of the donors had alopecia, so their immune responses may not resemble those of healthy people.

Unique molecular identifiers were affixed to discrete cDNA molecules within the library. In the authors' methods: Counting gave a median of 95,638 TCRs per sample, with values ranging from about 20,000 to 750,000. TCRdb itself ran the RACE reads through MiXCR, one entry per CDR3 protein. The V and J calls shown here were made by TCRdb, not taken from the authors' results. The data contain approximately 260,000 distinct CDR3 sequences, 8.6% of them singletons. Time point reported: pre-sensitization, week 0. The treatment denotes: therapeutic diphenylcyclopropenone sensitization with weekly scalp DPC. The material was whole blood, obtained in connection with sensitization to the hapten diphenylcyclopropenone (DPC). This clonotype was sampled from a woman between 40 and 55 years old with alopecia areata. Some clones in this sample may be carry-over from other donors' samples. The chain joins TRBV7-2 to TRBJ1-6; D gene uncertain. The CDR3 DNA reads as TGTGCCAGCACCCCGGGAACTGGAAGAAGCTCCTATAATTCACCCCTCCACTTT. Translating it yields CASTPGTGRSSYNSPLHF.